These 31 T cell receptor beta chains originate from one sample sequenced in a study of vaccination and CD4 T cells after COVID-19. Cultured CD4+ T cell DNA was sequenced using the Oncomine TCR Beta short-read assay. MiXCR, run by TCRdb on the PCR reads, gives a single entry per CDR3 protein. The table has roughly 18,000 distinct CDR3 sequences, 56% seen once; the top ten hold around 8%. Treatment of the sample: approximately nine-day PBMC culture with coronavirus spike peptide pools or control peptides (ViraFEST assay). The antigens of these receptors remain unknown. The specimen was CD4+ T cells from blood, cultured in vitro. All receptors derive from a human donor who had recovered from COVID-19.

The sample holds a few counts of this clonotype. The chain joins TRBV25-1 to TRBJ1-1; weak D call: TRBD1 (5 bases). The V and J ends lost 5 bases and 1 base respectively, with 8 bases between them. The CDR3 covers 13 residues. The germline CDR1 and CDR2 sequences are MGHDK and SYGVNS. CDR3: CASSRDGNTEAFF. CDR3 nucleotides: TGTGCCAGCAGTCGGGACGGGAACACTGAAGCTTTCTTT.

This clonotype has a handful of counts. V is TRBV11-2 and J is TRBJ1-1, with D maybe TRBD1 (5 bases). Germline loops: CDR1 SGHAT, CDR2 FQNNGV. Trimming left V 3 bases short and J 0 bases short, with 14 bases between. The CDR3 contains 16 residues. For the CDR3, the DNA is TGTGCCAGCAGCTTCGGAGGGGCGGTAATGAACACTGAAGCTTTCTTT. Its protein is CASSFGGAVMNTEAFF.

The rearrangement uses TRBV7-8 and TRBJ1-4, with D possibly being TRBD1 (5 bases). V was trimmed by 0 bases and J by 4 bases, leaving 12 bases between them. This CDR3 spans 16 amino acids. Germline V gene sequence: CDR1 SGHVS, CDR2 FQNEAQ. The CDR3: CASSLAPQGRNEKLFF. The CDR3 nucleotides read TGTGCCAGCAGCTTAGCACCGCAGGGCCGTAATGAAAAACTGTTTTTT.

CDR3 DNA: TGTGCCAGCACCGGACTAGCGAGTTACAATGAGCAGTTCTTC. This translates into CASTGLASYNEQFF. The chain couples TRBV6-1 to TRBJ2-1, with TRBD2 identical over 9 bases. This CDR3 is built from 14 residues. The germline V gene encodes CDR1 MNHNS and CDR2 SASEGT. The J segment lost 4 bases and the V segment lost 7 bases, leaving 5 bases of the junction unmatched.

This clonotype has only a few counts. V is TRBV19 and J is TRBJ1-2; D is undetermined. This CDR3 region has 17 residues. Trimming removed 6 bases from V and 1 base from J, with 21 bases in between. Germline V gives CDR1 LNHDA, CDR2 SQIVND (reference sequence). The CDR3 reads CASRIWRRLDFNYGYTF. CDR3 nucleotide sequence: TGTGCCAGTAGAATATGGCGACGGCTAGATTTTAACTATGGCTACACCTTC.

CDR3 loop: CASSLDRGTDTQYF. The DNA of the CDR3 is TGTGCCAGCAGTCTCGACAGGGGCACAGATACGCAGTATTTT. V usage is TRBV27 and J usage is TRBJ2-3; 7 positions match TRBD1. This CDR3 region has 14 residues. The V segment lost 5 bases and the J segment 1 base; nucleotides outside the gene matches: 3. CDR1 is MNHEY and CDR2 is SMNVEV in the germline V gene (reference sequence).

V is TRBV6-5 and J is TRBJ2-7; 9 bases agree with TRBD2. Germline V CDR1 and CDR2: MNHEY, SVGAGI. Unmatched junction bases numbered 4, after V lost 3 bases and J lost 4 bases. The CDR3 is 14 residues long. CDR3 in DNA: TGTGCCAGCAGTTATGCGGGAGGGCCATACGAGCAGTACTTC. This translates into CASSYAGGPYEQYF.

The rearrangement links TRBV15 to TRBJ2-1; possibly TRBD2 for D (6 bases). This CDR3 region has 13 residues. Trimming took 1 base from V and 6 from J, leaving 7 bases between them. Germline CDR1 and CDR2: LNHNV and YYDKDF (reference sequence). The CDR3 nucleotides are TGTGCCACCAGCAGAGGGGAGGCCAATGAGCAGTTCTTC. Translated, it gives CATSRGEANEQFF.

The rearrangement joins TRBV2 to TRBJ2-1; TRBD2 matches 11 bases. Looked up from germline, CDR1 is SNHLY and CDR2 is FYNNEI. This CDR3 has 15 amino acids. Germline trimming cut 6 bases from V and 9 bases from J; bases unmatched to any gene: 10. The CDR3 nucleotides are TGTGCCAGCAGGAGACTAGCGGGGCGAGTCGGTGAGCAGTTCTTC. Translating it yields CASRRLAGRVGEQFF.

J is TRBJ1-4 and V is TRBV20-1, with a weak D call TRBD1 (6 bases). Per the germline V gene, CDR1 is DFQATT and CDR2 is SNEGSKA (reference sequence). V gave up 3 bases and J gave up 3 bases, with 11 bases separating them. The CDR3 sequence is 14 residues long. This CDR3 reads CSARGAAANEKLFF. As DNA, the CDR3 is TGCAGTGCTAGGGGGGCGGCGGCTAATGAAAAACTGTTTTTT.

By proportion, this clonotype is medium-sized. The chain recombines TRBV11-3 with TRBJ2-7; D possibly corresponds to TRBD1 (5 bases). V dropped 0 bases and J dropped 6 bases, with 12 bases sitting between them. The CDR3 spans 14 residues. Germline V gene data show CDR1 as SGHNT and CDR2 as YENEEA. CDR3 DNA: TGTGCCAGCAGCTTAGAGTCAGCAGGGATCGAGCAGTACTTC. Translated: CASSLESAGIEQYF.

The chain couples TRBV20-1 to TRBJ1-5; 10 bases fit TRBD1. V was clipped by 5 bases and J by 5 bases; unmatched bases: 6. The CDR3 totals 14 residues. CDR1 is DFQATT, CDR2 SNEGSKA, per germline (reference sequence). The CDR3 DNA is TGCAGTGCTGCCGGGACAGGGGAAGATCAGCCCCAGCATTTT. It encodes CSAAGTGEDQPQHF.

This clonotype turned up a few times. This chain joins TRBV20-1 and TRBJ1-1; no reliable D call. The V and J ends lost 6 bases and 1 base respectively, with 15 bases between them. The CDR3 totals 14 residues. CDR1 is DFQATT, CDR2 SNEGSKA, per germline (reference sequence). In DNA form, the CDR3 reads TGCAGTGCCAGGACGCGGGAGGAGAACACTGAAGCTTTCTTT. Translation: CSARTREENTEAFF.

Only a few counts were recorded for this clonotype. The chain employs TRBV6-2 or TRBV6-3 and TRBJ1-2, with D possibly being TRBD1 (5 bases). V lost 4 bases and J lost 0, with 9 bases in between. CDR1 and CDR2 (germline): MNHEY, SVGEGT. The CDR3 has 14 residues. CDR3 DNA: TGTGCCAGCAGTTCCGGGGGTACTAACTATGGCTACACCTTC. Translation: CASSSGGTNYGYTF.

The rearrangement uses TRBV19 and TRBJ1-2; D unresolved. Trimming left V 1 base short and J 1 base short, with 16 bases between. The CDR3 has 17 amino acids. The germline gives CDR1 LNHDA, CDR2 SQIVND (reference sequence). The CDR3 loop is CASSIVPPEGDNYGYTF. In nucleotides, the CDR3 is TGTGCCAGTAGTATAGTACCTCCAGAGGGAGATAACTATGGCTACACCTTC.

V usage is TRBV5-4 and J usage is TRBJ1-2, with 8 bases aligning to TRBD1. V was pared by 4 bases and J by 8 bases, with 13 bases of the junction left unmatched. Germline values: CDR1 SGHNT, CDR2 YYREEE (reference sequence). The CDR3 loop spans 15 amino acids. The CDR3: CASSEQRGQGDGYTF. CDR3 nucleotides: TGTGCCAGCAGCGAACAACGAGGACAGGGTGACGGCTACACCTTC. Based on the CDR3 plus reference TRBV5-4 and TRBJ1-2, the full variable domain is ETGVTQSPTHLIKTRGQQVTLRCSSQSGHNTVSWYQQALGQGPQFIFQYYREEENGRGNFPPRFSGLQFPNYSSELNVNALELDDSALYLCASSEQRGQGDGYTFGSGTRLTVV.

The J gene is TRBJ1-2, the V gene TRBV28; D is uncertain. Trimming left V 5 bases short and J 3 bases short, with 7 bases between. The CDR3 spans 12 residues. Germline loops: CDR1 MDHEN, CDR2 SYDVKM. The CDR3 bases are TGTGCCAGCAGTCCGGGTGACTATGGCTACACCTTC. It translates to CASSPGDYGYTF.

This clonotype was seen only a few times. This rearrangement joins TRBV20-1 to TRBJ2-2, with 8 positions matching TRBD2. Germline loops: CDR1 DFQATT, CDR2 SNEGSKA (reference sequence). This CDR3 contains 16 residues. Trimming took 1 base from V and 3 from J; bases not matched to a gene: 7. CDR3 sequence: CSARAGTRRDTGELFF. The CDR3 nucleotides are TGCAGTGCTAGAGCCGGGACTAGAAGGGACACCGGGGAGCTGTTTTTT.

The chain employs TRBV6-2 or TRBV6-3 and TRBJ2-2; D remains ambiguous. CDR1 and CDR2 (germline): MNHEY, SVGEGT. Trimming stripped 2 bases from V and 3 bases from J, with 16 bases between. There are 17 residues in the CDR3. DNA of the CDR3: TGTGCCAGCAGTTACCGATTATGGGGTGAGGACACCGGGGAGCTGTTTTTT. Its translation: CASSYRLWGEDTGELFF.

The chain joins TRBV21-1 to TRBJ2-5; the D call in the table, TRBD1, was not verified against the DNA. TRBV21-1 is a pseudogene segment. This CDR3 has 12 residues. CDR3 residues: CASITLLGGQYF. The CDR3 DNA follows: TGTGCCAGCATTACCCTCTTGGGGGGCCAGTACTTC.

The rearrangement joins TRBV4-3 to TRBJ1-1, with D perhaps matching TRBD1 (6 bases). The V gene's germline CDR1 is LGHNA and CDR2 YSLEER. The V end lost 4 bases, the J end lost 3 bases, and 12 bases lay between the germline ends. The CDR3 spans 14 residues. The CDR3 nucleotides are TGCGCCAGCAGCCTGGACCCAGGGGACACTGAAGCTTTCTTT. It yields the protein CASSLDPGDTEAFF.

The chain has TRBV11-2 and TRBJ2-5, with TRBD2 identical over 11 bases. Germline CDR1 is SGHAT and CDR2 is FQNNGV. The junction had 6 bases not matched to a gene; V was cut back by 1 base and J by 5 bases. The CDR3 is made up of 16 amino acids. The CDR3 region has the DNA TGTGCCAGCAGCTTAGTGAGGTCTAGCGGGGGGGAGACCCAGTACTTC. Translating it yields CASSLVRSSGGETQYF.

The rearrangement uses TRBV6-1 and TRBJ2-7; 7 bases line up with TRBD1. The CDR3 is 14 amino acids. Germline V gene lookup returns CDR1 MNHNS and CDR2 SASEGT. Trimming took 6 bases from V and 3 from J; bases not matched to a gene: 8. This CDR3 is CASSYGQVDYEQYF. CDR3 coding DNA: TGTGCCAGCAGCTATGGACAGGTCGACTACGAGCAGTACTTC.

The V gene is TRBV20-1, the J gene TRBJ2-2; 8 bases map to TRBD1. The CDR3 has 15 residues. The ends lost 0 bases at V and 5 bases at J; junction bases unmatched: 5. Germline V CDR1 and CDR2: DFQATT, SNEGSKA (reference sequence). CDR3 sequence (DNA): TGCAGTGCTAGAGATCGGACAGGGCCTACCGGGGAGCTGTTTTTT. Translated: CSARDRTGPTGELFF.

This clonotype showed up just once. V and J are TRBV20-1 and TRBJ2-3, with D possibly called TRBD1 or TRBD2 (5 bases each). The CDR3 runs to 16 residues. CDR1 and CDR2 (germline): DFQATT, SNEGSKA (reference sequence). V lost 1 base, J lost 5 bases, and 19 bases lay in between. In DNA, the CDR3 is TGCAGTGCTAGAGTCAGGGCGGGCCCGCTCATAGATACGCAGTATTTT. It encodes CSARVRAGPLIDTQYF.

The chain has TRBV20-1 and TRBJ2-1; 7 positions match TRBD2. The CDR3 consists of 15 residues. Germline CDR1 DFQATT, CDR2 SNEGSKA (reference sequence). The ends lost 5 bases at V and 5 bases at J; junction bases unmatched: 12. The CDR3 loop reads CSAVPSGQFNNEQFF. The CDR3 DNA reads TGCAGTGCTGTGCCTAGCGGCCAGTTTAACAATGAGCAGTTCTTC.

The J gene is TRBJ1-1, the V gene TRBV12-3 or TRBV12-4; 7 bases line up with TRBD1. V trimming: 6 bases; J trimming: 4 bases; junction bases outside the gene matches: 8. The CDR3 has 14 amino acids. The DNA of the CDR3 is TGTGCCAGCAGCGGACAGGTCCGGGGCACTGAAGCTTTCTTT. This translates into CASSGQVRGTEAFF.

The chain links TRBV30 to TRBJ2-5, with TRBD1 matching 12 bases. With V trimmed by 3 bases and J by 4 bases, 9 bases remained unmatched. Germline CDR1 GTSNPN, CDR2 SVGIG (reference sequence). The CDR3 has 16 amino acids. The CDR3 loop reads CAWRDLRDRGRETQYF. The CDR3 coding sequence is TGTGCCTGGAGAGACCTCCGGGACAGGGGGCGAGAGACCCAGTACTTC. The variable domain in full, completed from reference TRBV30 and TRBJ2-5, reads SQTIHQWPATLVQPVGSPLSLECTVEGTSNPNLYWYRQAAGRGLQLLFYSVGIGQISSEVPQNLSASRPQDRQFILSSKKLLLSDSGFYLCAWRDLRDRGRETQYFGPGTRLLVL.

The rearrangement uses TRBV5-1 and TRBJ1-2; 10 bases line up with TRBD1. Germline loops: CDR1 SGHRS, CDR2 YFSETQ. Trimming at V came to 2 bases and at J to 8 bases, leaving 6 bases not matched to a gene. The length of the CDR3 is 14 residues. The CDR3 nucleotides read TGCGCCAGCAGCTTAGAGGGGACAGGGGTCGGCTACACCTTC. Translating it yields CASSLEGTGVGYTF.

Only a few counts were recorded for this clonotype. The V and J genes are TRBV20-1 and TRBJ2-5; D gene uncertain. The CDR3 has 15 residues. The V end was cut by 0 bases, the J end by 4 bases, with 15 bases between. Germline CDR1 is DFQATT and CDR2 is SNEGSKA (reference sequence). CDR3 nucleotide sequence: TGCAGTGCTAGAGACCCCCGATCGACACTAGAGACCCAGTACTTC. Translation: CSARDPRSTLETQYF.

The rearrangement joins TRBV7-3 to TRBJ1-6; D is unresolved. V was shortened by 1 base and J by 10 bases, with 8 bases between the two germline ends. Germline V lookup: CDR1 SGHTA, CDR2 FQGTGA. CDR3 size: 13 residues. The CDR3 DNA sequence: TGTGCCAGCAGCTTAAATCCCAGATCACCCCTCCACTTT. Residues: CASSLNPRSPLHF. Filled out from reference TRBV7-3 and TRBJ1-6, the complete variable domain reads GAGVSQTPSNKVTEKGKYVELRCDPISGHTALYWYRQSLGQGPEFLIYFQGTGAADDSGLPNDRFFAVRPEGSVSTLKIQRTERGDSAVYLCASSLNPRSPLHFGNGTRLTVT.